This T cell receptor (beta chain) emerged from a study of cytomegalovirus exposure and HLA in healthy donors. Overall study findings and caveats: Diagnosis of cytomegalovirus status made by the classifier reportedly showed high specificity and sensitivity.

With 60 Vbeta and 13 Jbeta primers, the PCR was carried out. Sequencing was performed with immunoSEQ multiplex PCR; in TCRdb, only in-frame clones are kept and a portion is missing. The repertoire has 90,000 to 150,000 clones, around three quarters of them found once; the top ten carry about 3.5%. The CDR3 loop spans 14 amino acids. Germline V CDR1 and CDR2: LGHNA, YSLEER. V lost 0 bases to trimming and J lost 4 bases, with 8 bases between them. Concerning this clone itself: Antigen specificity is unknown.

Sequenced input: PBMCs. The TCR originated in a woman aged 25 to 45 in good health and CMV-seropositive. The rearrangement joins TRBV4-3 to TRBJ2-3, with D unresolved. The CDR3 region has the DNA TGCGCCAGCAGCCAAGACAGGAATTCAGATACGCAGTATTTT. This gives the protein CASSQDRNSDTQYF.